This T cell receptor beta chain comes out of a study of blood T cell repertoires in COVID-19. Whole-study context: Collection of acute and convalescent COVID-19 samples took place in the United States, Italy and Spain.

Between the trimmed V and J ends, which lost 2 bases and 8 bases, there was a span of 6 bases. This CDR3 is 11 amino acids long. Per the germline V gene, CDR1 is SEHNR and CDR2 is FQNEAQ (reference sequence). Those enrolled, adults aged roughly 18 to 90 years, came from under 25 US areas. Cohort placement rested on clinical history that participants reported themselves. Cohort 3 donors were reported recovered after two negative PCRs, clearance, or symptom resolution. Profiling relied on immunoSEQ multiplex PCR, and the TCRdb table lists in-frame clones only, not all of them. The top ten clones hold about 4.2% of a sample with hundreds of thousands of clones, more than 75% of them seen once.

This sequence joins TRBV7-9 and TRBJ1-2; D not certain. The sequence was collected from a man under 40 who had recovered from COVID-19. The specimen was PBMCs or T cells enriched from blood (not recorded which). Here the CDR3 DNA reads TGTGCCAGCAGCTTACCGAGCGGCTACACCTTC. Translating it yields CASSLPSGYTF.